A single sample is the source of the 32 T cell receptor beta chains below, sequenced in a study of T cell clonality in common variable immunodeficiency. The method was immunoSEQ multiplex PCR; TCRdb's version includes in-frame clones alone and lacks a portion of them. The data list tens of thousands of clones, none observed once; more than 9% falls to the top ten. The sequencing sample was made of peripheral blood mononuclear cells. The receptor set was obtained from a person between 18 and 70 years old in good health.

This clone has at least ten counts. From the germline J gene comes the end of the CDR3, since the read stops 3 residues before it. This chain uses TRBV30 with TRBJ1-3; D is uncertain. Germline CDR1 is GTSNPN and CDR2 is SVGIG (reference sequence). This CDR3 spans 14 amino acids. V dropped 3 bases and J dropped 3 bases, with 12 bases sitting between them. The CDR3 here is CAWRGRSYGNTIYF. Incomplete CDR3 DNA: TGTGCCTGGAGGGGCAGGTCATATGGAAACACC.

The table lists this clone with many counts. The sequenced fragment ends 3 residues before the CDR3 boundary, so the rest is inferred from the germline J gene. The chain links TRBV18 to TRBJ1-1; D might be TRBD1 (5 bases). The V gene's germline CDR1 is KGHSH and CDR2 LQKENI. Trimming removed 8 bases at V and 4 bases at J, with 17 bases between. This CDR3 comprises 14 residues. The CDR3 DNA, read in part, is TGTGCCAGCCAGTGGCGGGGGTCTACCACTGAA. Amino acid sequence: CASQWRGSTTE. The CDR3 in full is CASQWRGSTTEAFF.

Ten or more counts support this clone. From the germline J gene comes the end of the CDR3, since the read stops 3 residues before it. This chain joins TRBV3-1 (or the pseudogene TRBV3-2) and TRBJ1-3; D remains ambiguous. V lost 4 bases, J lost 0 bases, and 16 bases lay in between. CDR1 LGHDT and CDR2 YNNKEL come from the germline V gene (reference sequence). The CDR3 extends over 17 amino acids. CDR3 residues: CASSPGGRPVSGNTIYF. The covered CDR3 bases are TGTGCCAGCAGCCCTGGAGGCAGGCCTGTCTCTGGAAACACC.

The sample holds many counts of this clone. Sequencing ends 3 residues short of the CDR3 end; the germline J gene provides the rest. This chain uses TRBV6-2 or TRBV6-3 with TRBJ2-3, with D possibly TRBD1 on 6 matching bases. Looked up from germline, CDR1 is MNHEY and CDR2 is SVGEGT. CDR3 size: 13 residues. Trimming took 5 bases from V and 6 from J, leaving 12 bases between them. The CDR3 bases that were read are TGTGCCAGCAGTCGGGACATACCGGATACG. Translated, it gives CASSRDIPDT. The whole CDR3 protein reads CASSRDIPDTQYF.

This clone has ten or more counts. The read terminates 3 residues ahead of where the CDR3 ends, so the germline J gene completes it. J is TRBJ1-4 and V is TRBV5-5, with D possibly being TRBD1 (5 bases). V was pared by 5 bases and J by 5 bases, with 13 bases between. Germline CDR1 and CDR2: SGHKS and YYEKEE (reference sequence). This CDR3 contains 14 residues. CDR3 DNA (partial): TGTGCCAGCAGGCCGGGACTGATGAATGAAAAA. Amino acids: CASRPGLMNEK. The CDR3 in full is CASRPGLMNEKLFF.

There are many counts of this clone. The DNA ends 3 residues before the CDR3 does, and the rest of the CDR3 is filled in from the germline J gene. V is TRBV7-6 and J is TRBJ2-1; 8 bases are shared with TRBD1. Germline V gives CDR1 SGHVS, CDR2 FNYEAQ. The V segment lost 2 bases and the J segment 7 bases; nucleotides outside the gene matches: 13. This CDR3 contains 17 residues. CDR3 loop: CASSLRGSGQGTNEQFF. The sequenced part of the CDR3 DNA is TGTGCCAGCAGCTTAAGGGGCAGTGGACAGGGCACAAATGAG.

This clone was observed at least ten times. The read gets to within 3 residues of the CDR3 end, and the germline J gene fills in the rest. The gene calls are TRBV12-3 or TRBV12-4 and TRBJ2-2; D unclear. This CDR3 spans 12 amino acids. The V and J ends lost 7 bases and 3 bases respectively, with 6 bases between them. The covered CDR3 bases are TGTGCCAGCATCTTATACACCGGGGAG. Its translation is CASILYTGE. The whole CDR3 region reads CASILYTGELFF.

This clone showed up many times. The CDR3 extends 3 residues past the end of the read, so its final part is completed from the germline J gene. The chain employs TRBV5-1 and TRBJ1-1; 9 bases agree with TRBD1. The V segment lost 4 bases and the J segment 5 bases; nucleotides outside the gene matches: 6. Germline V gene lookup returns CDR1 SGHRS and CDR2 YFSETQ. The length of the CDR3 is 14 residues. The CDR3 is CASSRGTGITEAFF. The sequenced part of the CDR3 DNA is TGCGCCAGCAGCCGAGGGACAGGGATAACTGAA. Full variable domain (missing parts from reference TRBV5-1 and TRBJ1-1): KAGVTQTPRYLIKTRGQQVTLSCSPISGHRSVSWYQQTPGQGLQFLFEYFSETQRNKGNFPGRFSGRQFSNSRSEMNVSTLELGDSALYLCASSRGTGITEAFFGQGTRLTVV.

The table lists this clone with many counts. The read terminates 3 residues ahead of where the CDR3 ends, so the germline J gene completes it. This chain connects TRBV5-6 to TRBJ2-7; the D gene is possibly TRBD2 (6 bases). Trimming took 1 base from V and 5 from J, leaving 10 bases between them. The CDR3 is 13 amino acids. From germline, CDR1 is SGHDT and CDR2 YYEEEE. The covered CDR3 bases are TGTGCCAGCAGCTTGTTTTCGGGGGACGAG. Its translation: CASSLFSGDE. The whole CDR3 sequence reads CASSLFSGDEQYF.

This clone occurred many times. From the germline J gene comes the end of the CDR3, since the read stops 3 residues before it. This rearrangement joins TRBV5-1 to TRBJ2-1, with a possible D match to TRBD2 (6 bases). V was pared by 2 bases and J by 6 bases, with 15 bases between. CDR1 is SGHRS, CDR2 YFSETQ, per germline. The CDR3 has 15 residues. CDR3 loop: CASSFHGDGGNEQFF. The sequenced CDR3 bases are TGCGCCAGCAGCTTTCACGGGGACGGGGGCAATGAG.

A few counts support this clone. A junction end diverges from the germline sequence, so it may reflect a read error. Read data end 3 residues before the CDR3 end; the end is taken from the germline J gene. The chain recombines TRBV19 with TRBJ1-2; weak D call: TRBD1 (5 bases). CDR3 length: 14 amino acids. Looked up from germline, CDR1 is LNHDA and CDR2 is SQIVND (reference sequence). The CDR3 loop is CTSSIGGTGCGYTF. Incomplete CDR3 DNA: TGTACCAGTAGTATCGGGGGGACTGGGTGTGGC. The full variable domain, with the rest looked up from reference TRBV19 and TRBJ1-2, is DGGITQSPKYLFRKEGQNVTLSCEQNLNHDAMYWYRQDPGQGLRLIYYSQIVNDFQKGDIAEGYSVSREKKESFPLTVTSAQKNPTAFYLCTSSIGGTGCGYTFGSGTRLTVV.

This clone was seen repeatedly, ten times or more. Partial CDR3 DNA: TGTGCCTGGAGTGGAGGCCACAATGAG. This codes for CAWSGGHNE. The CDR3, in full, reads CAWSGGHNEQFF. The V call is TRBV30, the J call TRBJ2-1; no firm D call. The read stops 3 residues short of the end of the CDR3; the missing end is completed from the germline J gene. V dropped 1 base and J dropped 5 bases, with 6 bases sitting between them. The CDR3 length is 12 residues. CDR1 and CDR2 from the germline V gene are GTSNPN and SVGIG (reference sequence).

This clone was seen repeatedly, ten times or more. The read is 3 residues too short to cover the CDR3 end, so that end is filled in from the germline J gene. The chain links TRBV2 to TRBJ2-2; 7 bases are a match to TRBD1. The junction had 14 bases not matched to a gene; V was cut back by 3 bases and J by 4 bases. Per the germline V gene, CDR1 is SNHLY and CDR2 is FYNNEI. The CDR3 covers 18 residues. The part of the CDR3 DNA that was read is TGTGCCAGCAGTGATACAGGGGCGTCCGAGTACTTCACCGGGGAG. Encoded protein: CASSDTGASEYFTGE. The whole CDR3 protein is CASSDTGASEYFTGELFF.

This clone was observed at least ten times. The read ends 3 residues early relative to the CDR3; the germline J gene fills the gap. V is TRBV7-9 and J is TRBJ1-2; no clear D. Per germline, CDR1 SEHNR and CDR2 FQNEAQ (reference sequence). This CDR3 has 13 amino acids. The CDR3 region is CASSLAIRVDYTF. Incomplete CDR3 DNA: TGTGCCAGCAGCTTAGCGATTCGGGTCGAC. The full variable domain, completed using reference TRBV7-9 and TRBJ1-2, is DTGVSQNPRHKITKRGQNVTFRCDPISEHNRLYWYRQTLGQGPEFLTYFQNEAQLEKSRLLSDRFSAERPKGSFSTLEIQRTEQGDSAMYLCASSLAIRVDYTFGSGTRLTVV.

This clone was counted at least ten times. Incomplete CDR3 DNA: TGTGCCAGCAGCCCCCACCGGACCGGGGAG. Translating gives CASSPHRTGE. The whole CDR3 sequence reads CASSPHRTGELFF. The chain uses TRBV7-9 and TRBJ2-2; no clear D. The read gets to within 3 residues of the CDR3 end, and the germline J gene fills in the rest. Germline lookup yields CDR1 SEHNR and CDR2 FQNEAQ (reference sequence). Trimming cost V 5 bases and J 5 bases, with 9 bases left between them. The CDR3 contains 13 residues. The entire variable domain, with the rest obtained from reference TRBV7-9 and TRBJ2-2, is as follows: DTGVSQNPRHKITKRGQNVTFRCDPISEHNRLYWYRQTLGQGPEFLTYFQNEAQLEKSRLLSDRFSAERPKGSFSTLEIQRTEQGDSAMYLCASSPHRTGELFFGEGSRLTVL.

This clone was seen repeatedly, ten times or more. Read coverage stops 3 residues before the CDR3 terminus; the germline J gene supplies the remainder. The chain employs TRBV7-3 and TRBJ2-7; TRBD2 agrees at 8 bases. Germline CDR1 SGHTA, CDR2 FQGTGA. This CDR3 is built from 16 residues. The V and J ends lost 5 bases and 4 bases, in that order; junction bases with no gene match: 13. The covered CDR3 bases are TGTGCCAGCAGCCTTGGTGGGGGTAGCGGGGAGTACGAG. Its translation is CASSLGGGSGEYE. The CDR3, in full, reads CASSLGGGSGEYEQYF.

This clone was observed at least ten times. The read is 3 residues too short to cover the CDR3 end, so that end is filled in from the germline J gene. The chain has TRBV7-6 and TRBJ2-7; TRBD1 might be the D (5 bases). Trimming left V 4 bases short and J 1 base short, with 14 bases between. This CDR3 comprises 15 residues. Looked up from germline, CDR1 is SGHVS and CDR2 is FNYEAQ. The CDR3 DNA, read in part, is TGTGCCAGCAGCTCTAGACAGCTACCGTCCTACGAG. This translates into CASSSRQLPSYE. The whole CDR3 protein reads CASSSRQLPSYEQYF.

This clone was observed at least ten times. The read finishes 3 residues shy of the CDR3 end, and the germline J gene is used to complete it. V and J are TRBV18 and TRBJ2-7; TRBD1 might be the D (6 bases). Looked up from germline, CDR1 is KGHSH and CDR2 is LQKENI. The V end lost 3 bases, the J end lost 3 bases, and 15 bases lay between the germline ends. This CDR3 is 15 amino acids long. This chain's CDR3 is CASSPSDRRHYEQYF. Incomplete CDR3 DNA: TGTGCCAGCTCACCCTCGGACAGAAGGCACTACGAG.

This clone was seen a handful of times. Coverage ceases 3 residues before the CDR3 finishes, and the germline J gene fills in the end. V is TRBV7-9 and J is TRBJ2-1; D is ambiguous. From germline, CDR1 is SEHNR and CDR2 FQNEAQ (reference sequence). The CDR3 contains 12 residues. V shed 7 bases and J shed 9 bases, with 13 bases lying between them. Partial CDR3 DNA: TGTGCCAGCATCAAGGGTGGTGGTGAG. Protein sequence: CASIKGGGE. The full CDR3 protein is CASIKGGGEQFF.

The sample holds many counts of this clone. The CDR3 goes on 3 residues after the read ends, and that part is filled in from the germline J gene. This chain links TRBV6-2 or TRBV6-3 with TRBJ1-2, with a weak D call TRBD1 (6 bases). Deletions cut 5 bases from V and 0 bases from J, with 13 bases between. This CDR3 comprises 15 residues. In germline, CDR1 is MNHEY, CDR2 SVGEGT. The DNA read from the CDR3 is TGTGCCAGCAGTACCAGCAGGGGACCTAACTATGGC. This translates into CASSTSRGPNYG. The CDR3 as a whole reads CASSTSRGPNYGYTF.

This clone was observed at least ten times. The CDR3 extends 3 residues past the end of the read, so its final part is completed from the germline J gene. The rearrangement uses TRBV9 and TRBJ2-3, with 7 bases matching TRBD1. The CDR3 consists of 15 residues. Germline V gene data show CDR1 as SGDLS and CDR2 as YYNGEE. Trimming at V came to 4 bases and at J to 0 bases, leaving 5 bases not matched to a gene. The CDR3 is CASSQRQGSTDTQYF. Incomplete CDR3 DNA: TGTGCCAGCAGCCAACGACAGGGAAGCACAGATACG.

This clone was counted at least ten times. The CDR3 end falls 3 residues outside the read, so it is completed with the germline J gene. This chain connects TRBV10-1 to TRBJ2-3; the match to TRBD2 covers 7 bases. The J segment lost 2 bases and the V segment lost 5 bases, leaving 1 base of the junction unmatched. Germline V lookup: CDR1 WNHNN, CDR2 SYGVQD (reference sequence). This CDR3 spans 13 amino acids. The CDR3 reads CASSRGDTDTQYF. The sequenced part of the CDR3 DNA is TGCGCCAGCAGTCGGGGGGACACAGATACG.

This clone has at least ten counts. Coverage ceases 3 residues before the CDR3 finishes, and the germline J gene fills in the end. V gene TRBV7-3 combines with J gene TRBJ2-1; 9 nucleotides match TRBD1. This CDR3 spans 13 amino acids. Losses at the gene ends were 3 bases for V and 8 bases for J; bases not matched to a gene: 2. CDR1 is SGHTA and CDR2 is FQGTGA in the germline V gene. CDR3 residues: CASSFRQGDEQFF. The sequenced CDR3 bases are TGTGCCAGCAGCTTCCGACAGGGGGATGAG.

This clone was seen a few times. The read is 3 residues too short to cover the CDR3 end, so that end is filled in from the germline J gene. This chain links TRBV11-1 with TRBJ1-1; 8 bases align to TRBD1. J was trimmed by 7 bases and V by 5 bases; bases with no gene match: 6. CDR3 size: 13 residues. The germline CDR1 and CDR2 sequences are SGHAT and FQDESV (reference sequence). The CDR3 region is CASSMDRVGEAFF. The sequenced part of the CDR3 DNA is TGTGCCAGCAGCATGGACAGGGTGGGTGAA.

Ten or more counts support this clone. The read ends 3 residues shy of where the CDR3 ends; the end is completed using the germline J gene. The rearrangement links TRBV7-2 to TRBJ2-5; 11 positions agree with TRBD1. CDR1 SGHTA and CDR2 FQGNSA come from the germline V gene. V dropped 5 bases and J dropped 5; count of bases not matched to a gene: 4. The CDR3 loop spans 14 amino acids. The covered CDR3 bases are TGTGCCAGCAGCACCGGGACAGGGGGTGAGACC. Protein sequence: CASSTGTGGET. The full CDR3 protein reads CASSTGTGGETQYF.

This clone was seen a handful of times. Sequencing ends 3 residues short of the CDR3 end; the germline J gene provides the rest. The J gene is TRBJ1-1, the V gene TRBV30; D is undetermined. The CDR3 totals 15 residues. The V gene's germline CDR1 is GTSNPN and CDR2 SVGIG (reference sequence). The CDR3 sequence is CAWRPGTLAKNIAFF. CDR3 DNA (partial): TGTGCCTGGAGACCTGGCACTCTAGCCAAAAACATT. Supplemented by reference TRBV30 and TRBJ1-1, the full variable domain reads SQTIHQWPATLVQPVGSPLSLECTVEGTSNPNLYWYRQAAGRGLQLLFYSVGIGQISSEVPQNLSASRPQDRQFILSSKKLLLSDSGFYLCAWRPGTLAKNIAFFGQGTRLTVV.

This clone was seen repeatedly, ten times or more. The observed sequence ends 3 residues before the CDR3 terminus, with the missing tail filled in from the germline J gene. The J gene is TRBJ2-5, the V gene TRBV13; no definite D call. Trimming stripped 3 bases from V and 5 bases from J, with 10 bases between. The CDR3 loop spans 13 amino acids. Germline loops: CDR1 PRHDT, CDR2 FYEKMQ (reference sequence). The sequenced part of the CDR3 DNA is TGTGCCAGCAGCTTGAGAAGCGTCGAGACC. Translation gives CASSLRSVET. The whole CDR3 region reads CASSLRSVETQYF.

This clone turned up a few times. The sequenced CDR3 bases are TGTGCCAGCAGTGTTGAGACAGCTGGAAACACC. This codes for CASSVETAGNT. The entire CDR3 protein reads CASSVETAGNTIYF. The chain recombines TRBV6-1 with TRBJ1-3; possible D gene TRBD1, 5 bases. The CDR3 end is not reached by the read, which stops 3 residues before it; the germline J gene fills it in. The V and J ends lost 4 bases and 2 bases respectively, with 9 bases between them. Germline lookup yields CDR1 MNHNS and CDR2 SASEGT. The CDR3 extends over 14 amino acids.

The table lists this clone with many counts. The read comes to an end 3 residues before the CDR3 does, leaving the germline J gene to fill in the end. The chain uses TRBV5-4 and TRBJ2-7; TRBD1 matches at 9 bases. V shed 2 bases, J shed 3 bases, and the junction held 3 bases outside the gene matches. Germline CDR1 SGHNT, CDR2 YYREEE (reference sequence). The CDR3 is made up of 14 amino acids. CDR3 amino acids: CASSFSDRGYEQYF. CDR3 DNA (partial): TGTGCCAGCAGCTTTTCGGACAGGGGCTACGAG.

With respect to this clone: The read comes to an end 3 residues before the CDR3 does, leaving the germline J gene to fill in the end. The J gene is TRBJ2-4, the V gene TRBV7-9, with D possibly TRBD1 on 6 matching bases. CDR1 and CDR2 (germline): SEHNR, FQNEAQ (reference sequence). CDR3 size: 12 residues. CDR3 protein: CASGGRGNGQYF. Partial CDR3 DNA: TGTGCCAGCGGGGGCAGGGGCAATGGT.

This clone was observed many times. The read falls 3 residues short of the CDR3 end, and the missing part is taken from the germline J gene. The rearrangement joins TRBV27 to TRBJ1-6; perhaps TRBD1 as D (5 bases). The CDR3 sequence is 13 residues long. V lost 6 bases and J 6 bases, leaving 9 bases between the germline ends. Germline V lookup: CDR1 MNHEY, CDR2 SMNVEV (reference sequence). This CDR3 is CASRQAFNSPLHF. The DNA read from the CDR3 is TGTGCCAGCAGACAGGCCTTTAATTCACCC.

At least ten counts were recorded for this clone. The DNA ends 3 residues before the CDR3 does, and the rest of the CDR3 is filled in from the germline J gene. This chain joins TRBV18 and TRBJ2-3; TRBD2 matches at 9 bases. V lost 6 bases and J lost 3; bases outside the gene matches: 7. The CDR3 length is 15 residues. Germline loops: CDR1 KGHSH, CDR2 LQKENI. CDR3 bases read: TGTGCCAGCTCGGTCAGCGGGGGGACGACAGATACG. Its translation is CASSVSGGTTDT. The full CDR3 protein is CASSVSGGTTDTQYF. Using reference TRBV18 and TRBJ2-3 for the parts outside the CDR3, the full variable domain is NAGVMQNPRHLVRRRGQEARLRCSPMKGHSHVYWYRQLPEEGLKFMVYLQKENIIDESGMPKERFSAEFPKEGPSILRIQQVVRGDSAAYFCASSVSGGTTDTQYFGPGTRLTVL.